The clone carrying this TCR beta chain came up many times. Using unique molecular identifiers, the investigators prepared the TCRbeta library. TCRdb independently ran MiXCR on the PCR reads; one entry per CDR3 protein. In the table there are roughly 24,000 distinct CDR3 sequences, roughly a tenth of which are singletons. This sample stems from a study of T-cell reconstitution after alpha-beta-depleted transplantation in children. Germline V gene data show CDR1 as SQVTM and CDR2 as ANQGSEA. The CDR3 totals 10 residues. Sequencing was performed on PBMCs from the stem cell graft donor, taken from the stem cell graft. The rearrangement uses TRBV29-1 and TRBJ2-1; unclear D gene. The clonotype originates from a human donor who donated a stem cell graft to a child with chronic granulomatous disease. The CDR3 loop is CSAWDNEQFF. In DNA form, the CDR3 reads TGCAGTGCATGGGACAATGAGCAGTTCTTC.